This entry concerns a single TCR beta chain. It has no known antigen specificity. Nothing much larger sits one base from this clone, and base qualities are not available. Reading the label with the study, this specimen's time point is: baseline before oral tofacitinib. Lesional scalp punch biopsies and peripheral blood were obtained from alopecia areata patients. PBMCs were isolated by density centrifugation and stained for CD3, CD4 and CD8, after which CD4+ and CD8+ T cells were sorted on a FACSAria. The source of the sample is a study of CD8+ T cells in alopecia areata (dated by TCRdb to the late 2010s). For the wider study: The treated patients took part in an open-label pilot trial in which moderate-to-severe alopecia areata was treated with oral tofacitinib at 5 to 10 mg twice daily. Patients stayed on tofacitinib for 6 to 18 months and then had 6 months of follow-up off drug so that delayed response and recurrence could be assessed. In both human patients and the C3H/HeJ mouse model, the study applied high-throughput TCRbeta sequencing to look at T cell clonal expansion in alopecia areata. Human TCRbeta sequencing covered scalp tissue and sorted CD4+ and CD8+ peripheral blood T cells from patchy and totalis/universalis alopecia areata patients and healthy controls. Tofacitinib-treated patients had biopsies at baseline and at 4 and 24 weeks of treatment, with a later scalp biopsy in several patients. Clonality in the scalp was compared among normal scalp (n=4), patchy alopecia areata scalp (n=8), and alopecia totalis/universalis scalp (n=8). RNA was extracted with the PAXgene miRNA kit for fixed scalp, the miRNeasy kit for PBMCs, and the RNeasy kit for mouse skin. TCRbeta CDR3 regions were amplified by immunoSEQ multiplex PCR using 35 Vbeta forward and 13 Jbeta reverse primers.

The library was generated by the immunoSEQ multiplex PCR assay. RNA was extracted from all samples and reverse transcribed into cDNA, which served as template for TCR sequencing. SuperScript III was used for first-strand cDNA synthesis, primed with a 2:1 mix of oligo-dT and random hexamers. A synthetic immune receptor repertoire was used to measure amplification bias, and any remaining bias was corrected computationally. Processing in the source paper ran as follows. After raw reads were preprocessed to remove errors, the CDR3 was defined following IMGT conventions as running from the conserved cysteine to phenylalanine. Clonality was computed as 1 minus the Shannon entropy, with the entropy normalized by log2 of the number of productive unique TCRs. Whether scalp clones were CD4 or CD8 was inferred by matching scalp TCRbeta sequences against CD4 and CD8 repertoires sorted from blood. This is the immuneACCESS table as TCRdb keeps it, with only in-frame sequences that have V and J called. A part of the clones is gone; compared with another copy, unresolved V genes explain less than half, and the rest is unexplained. Clonal size and the V and J genes are those of that table, whereas D and trimming came from the DNA. The sample contains approximately 180,000 clones, about 63% of them found a single time. In total, the top ten clones hold around 15% of the sample.

V is cut by 7 bases and J by 0 bases, and the space between the germline ends is 7 bases. From the cysteine through the phenylalanine, the CDR3 covers 13 amino acids. This entry keeps only the CDR3 DNA: 39 bases, framed from base 1. The CDR1 and CDR2 encoded by the germline V gene are ENHRY and SYGVKD. Overall results and qualifications from the work: Unlike mouse skin, which is dominated by gammadelta T cells, normal human skin has resident alphabeta T cells that are also sequenced, and this complicates analysis of the scalp TCR repertoire. Higher clonality and more expanded CD8+ clones were observed in lesional scalp than in normal scalp, particularly in alopecia totalis/universalis, a finding suggestive of antigenic drive. Shared TCR sequences between patients were less evident than in mice, which may be partly attributable to HLA diversity in the patient population.

This sequence originates from a human donor with alopecia areata. This specimen consisted of CD4+ T cells sorted from blood, obtained at week 0. The chain couples TRBV10-3 to TRBJ1-5; the D gene lacks a confident call. The CDR3 amino acid sequence is: CAINQNSNQPQHF. DNA sequence: TGTGCCATCAACCAGAATAGCAATCAGCCCCAGCATTTT.